One sample yielded the 25 T cell receptor beta chains listed below, sequenced in a study of tumor-infiltrating lymphocytes in primary liver carcinoma. The investigators made TCR beta cDNA from approximately 510 ng total RNA, using a constant-region primer. Sequencing libraries for TCR beta derived from three nested multiplex PCR rounds that used slightly modified ARM-PCR. Amplification in the first two PCR rounds was performed using TRBV1-TRBV30 forward primers and a C-beta reverse primer for 10 cycles each. TCRdb re-analysed the multiplex PCR reads in MiXCR, keeping a single row per CDR3 protein. This table holds 300,000 to 350,000 distinct CDR3 sequences, 58% found once. Unsorted whole blood supplied the blood RNA, and germline DNA was isolated too. Material: peripheral blood. These receptors were taken from a woman aged 25 to 39 with primary liver carcinoma and hepatitis B virus infection.

This chain uses TRBV5-1 with TRBJ1-1, with D unclear. Germline CDR1 is SGHRS and CDR2 is YFSETQ. Trimming stripped 0 bases from V and 0 bases from J, with 6 bases between. CDR3 length: 14 residues. The CDR3 coding sequence is TGCGCCAGCAGCTTGGATACAATGAACACTGAAGCTTTCTTT. Translated, it gives CASSLDTMNTEAFF.

Notes on this clonotype: A much larger clonotype is one base distant, so this may be a read error. This chain joins TRBV12-3 or TRBV12-4 and TRBJ1-1; TRBD1 aligns across 7 bases. V trimming: 7 bases; J trimming: 5 bases; junction bases outside the gene matches: 7. There are 13 residues in the CDR3. CDR3 protein: CASTGTDSTEAFF. The CDR3, as DNA: TGTGCCAGCACGGGGACAGACTCGACTGAAGCTTTCTTT.

Points on this clonotype: An end of the junction does not agree with germline; a read error may underlie this. V gene TRBV29-1 combines with J gene TRBJ1-2, with no clear D. This CDR3 contains 13 residues. Looked up from germline, CDR1 is SQVTM and CDR2 is ANQGSEA. The CDR3 DNA reads as TGCAGCGTTGGGACGGTTTTCGGCTATGACTACACCTTC. Its translation is CSVGTVFGYDYTF. The full variable domain, rest sourced from reference TRBV29-1 and TRBJ1-2, is SAVISQKPSRDICQRGTSLTIQCQVDSQVTMMFWYRQQPGQSLTLIATANQGSEATYESGFVIDKFPISRPNLTFSTLTVSNMSPEDSSIYLCSVGTVFGYDYTFGSGTRLTVV.

The rearrangement uses TRBV6-6 and TRBJ1-2; D gene uncertain. CDR1 and CDR2 (germline): MNHNY, SVGAGI (reference sequence). This CDR3 is built from 13 residues. Trimming cost V 6 bases and J 4 bases, with 12 bases left between them. CDR3 region: CASRPGSGYGYTF. The DNA of the CDR3 is TGTGCCAGCAGGCCGGGGTCGGGCTATGGCTACACCTTC.

This clonotype was detected ten times or more. The chain combines TRBV11-2 with TRBJ1-2; TRBD1 might be the D (5 bases). Trimming cost V 3 bases and J 6 bases, with 17 bases left between them. Germline V lookup: CDR1 SGHAT, CDR2 FQNNGV. CDR3 size: 15 residues. The CDR3, as DNA: TGTGCCAGCAGCTTGGGCAGGGCATCAACCCATGGCTACACCTTC. Residues: CASSLGRASTHGYTF.

This clonotype was counted only a few times. The V gene is TRBV29-1, the J gene TRBJ2-1, with D possibly TRBD2 on 6 matching bases. Germline loops: CDR1 SQVTM, CDR2 ANQGSEA. V dropped 0 bases and J dropped 8 bases, with 20 bases sitting between them. The CDR3 has 16 amino acids. The CDR3 sequence is CSVEEGLTRVGDEQFF. The CDR3 DNA reads as TGCAGCGTTGAAGAGGGACTGACGAGGGTGGGGGATGAGCAGTTCTTC.

The rearrangement uses TRBV7-8 and TRBJ2-2; D is unclear. The V end lost 7 bases, the J end lost 5 bases, and 17 bases lay between the germline ends. The CDR3 covers 15 residues. Germline CDR1 reads SGHVS; CDR2 reads FQNEAQ. The CDR3 spells CASKELVGSTGELFF. CDR3 nucleotide sequence: TGTGCCAGCAAGGAATTGGTCGGGTCTACCGGGGAGCTGTTTTTT.

The chain employs TRBV5-5 and TRBJ2-1, with TRBD2 matching 9 bases. Germline CDR1 and CDR2: SGHKS and YYEKEE (reference sequence). With 3 bases clipped from V and 7 bases from J, the junction kept 20 bases outside the gene matches. The CDR3 is 19 amino acids. The CDR3 nucleotides read TGTGCCAGCAGCTGGGATCCTTGGGTCCCGGGACTAGCCGAAAATGAGCAGTTCTTC. Translated: CASSWDPWVPGLAENEQFF.

In the case of this clonotype: This clone may be a read error of a much larger clone one base away. The gene calls are TRBV6-6 and TRBJ2-7, with D hard to call. Germline loops: CDR1 MNHNY, CDR2 SVGAGI (reference sequence). The CDR3 contains 13 residues. The V gene lost 7 bases and the J gene lost 2 bases, with 12 bases spanning the gap. DNA for the CDR3: TGTGCCAGCACATTTACTGGGGCCTACGAGCAGTACTTC. Translating gives CASTFTGAYEQYF.

Concerning this clonotype itself: A much larger clone differs from this one at a single base, so this may be a read error. V usage is TRBV6-5 and J usage is TRBJ1-2, with TRBD1 as a possible D gene (6 bases). The germline gives CDR1 MNHEY, CDR2 SVGAGI. The CDR3 contains 13 residues. The CDR3 nucleotides are TGTGCCAGCAGCCCCGGGGGCGGCTATGACTACACCTTC. Protein sequence: CASSPGGGYDYTF.

The chain uses TRBV7-2 and TRBJ2-5; D is unclear. Germline CDR1 and CDR2: SGHTA and FQGNSA. V was clipped by 6 bases and J by 5 bases, with 13 bases between them. There are 13 residues in the CDR3. The CDR3 here is CASRPSVGETQYF. CDR3 in DNA: TGTGCCAGCAGGCCTTCCGTGGGGGAGACCCAGTACTTC.

This clonotype was seen ten or more times. V gene TRBV7-9 combines with J gene TRBJ1-1; no clear D gene. The CDR3 has 11 amino acids. Between the trimmed V and J ends, which lost 3 bases and 4 bases, there was a span of 3 bases. CDR1 and CDR2 (germline): SEHNR, FQNEAQ (reference sequence). The CDR3 protein is CASSLGTEAFF. In DNA, the CDR3 is TGTGCCAGCAGCTTGGGCACTGAAGCTTTCTTT.

The gene calls are TRBV7-8 and TRBJ1-5; D possibly corresponds to TRBD1 (5 bases). V was pared by 3 bases and J by 2 bases, with 11 bases between. The CDR3 sequence is 15 residues long. Germline CDR1 reads SGHVS; CDR2 reads FQNEAQ. The CDR3 DNA is TGTGCCAGCAGCTTCGAGAGGGGAGGCAATCAGCCCCAGCATTTT. As protein: CASSFERGGNQPQHF.

To note about this clonotype: A read error may be the cause here, since a much bigger clone is one base away. The chain is built from TRBV11-2 and TRBJ2-7; the D gene is possibly TRBD1 (6 bases). CDR3 size: 15 residues. Germline values: CDR1 SGHAT, CDR2 FQNNGV. DNA of the CDR3: TGTGCCAACAGCTTAAGTATGGACAGCTCCTACGAGCAGTACTTC. Protein sequence: CANSLSMDSSYEQYF.

V gene TRBV28 combines with J gene TRBJ2-1; TRBD2 is a possible D gene (5 bases). From germline, CDR1 is MDHEN and CDR2 SYDVKM. V lost 6 bases and J lost 2, with 8 bases in between. The CDR3 loop spans 13 amino acids. For the CDR3, the DNA is TGTGCCAGCAGGTCCGGGACCTACAATGAGCAGTTCTTC. Encoded protein: CASRSGTYNEQFF.

As regards this clonotype: A much more abundant neighbour one base away suggests this may be a read error. CDR3 sequence reads: CASSARRDGSGTQYF. The CDR3 nucleotides are TGTGCCAGCAGCGCGCGGCGGGACGGGTCAGGTACGCAGTATTTT. This chain links TRBV7-9 with TRBJ2-3, with D possibly matching TRBD2 (6 bases). The V end was cut by 5 bases, the J end by 8 bases, with 20 bases between. The CDR3 extends over 15 amino acids. CDR1 SEHNR and CDR2 FQNEAQ come from the germline V gene (reference sequence).

The gene calls are TRBV6-5 and TRBJ1-1, with D perhaps TRBD1 (5 bases). V dropped 1 base and J dropped 4 bases, with 16 bases sitting between them. The CDR3 totals 16 residues. The germline V gene encodes CDR1 MNHEY and CDR2 SVGAGI. CDR3 coding DNA: TGTGCCAGCAGTTACTTCTTACCCGGGCAGGGCACTGAAGCTTTCTTT. Its protein product is CASSYFLPGQGTEAFF.

This clonotype occurred many times. This chain connects TRBV7-8 to TRBJ2-6, with 8 bases lining up with TRBD1. J was trimmed by 4 bases and V by 5 bases; bases with no gene match: 7. Germline loops: CDR1 SGHVS, CDR2 FQNEAQ. There are 16 residues in the CDR3. CDR3 sequence: CASSRWTGSGANVLTF. In DNA, the CDR3 is TGTGCCAGCAGCCGATGGACAGGGTCCGGGGCCAACGTCCTGACTTTC. The full variable domain, in which reference TRBV7-8 and TRBJ2-6 provide the parts outside the CDR3, is GAGVSQSPRYKVAKRGQDVALRCDPISGHVSLFWYQQALGQGPEFLTYFQNEAQLDKSGLPSDRFFAERPEGSVSTLKIQRTQQEDSAVYLCASSRWTGSGANVLTFGAGSRLTVL.

This clonotype was observed at least ten times. The chain uses TRBV6-5 and TRBJ2-7; unclear D gene. This CDR3 region has 14 residues. V dropped 0 bases and J dropped 2 bases, with 8 bases sitting between them. Germline CDR1 and CDR2: MNHEY and SVGAGI. CDR3 protein: CASSYSWTTYEQYF. The CDR3 nucleotides read TGTGCCAGCAGTTACTCGTGGACGACCTACGAGCAGTACTTC.

This clonotype was seen once. Germline is not matched at one junction end, which may reflect a read error. V gene TRBV14 combines with J gene TRBJ2-3; D uncertain. Germline values: CDR1 SGHDN, CDR2 FVKESK. This CDR3 has 13 residues. CDR3 DNA sequence: TGTGTCAGCAGCCGAGGATACACAGATACGCAGTATTTT. Its protein product is CVSSRGYTDTQYF.

V and J are TRBV6-6 and TRBJ2-7; D might be TRBD1 (6 bases). The V end was cut by 6 bases, the J end by 2 bases, with 17 bases between. The CDR3 runs 15 residues. Germline CDR1 MNHNY, CDR2 SVGAGI (reference sequence). CDR3 coding DNA: TGTGCCAGCAGGACAGGCGGCCCGGGCCCCTACGAGCAGTACTTC. Translated: CASRTGGPGPYEQYF.

This clonotype was detected a few times. The rearrangement joins TRBV5-1 to TRBJ2-7; 9 nucleotides align to TRBD2. CDR3 length: 15 amino acids. CDR1 is SGHRS, CDR2 YFSETQ, per germline. After removal of 5 bases from V and 1 base from J, the junction contained 7 bases not matched to a gene. CDR3 sequence: CASSFLAGPSYEQYF. The CDR3 DNA is TGCGCCAGCAGTTTCCTAGCGGGACCTTCCTACGAGCAGTACTTC. The full variable domain, its missing parts supplied by reference TRBV5-1 and TRBJ2-7, is KAGVTQTPRYLIKTRGQQVTLSCSPISGHRSVSWYQQTPGQGLQFLFEYFSETQRNKGNFPGRFSGRQFSNSRSEMNVSTLELGDSALYLCASSFLAGPSYEQYFGPGTRLTVT.

This clonotype showed up many times. The gene calls are TRBV11-2 and TRBJ1-1; D is unclear. Trimming removed 1 base from V and 5 bases from J, with 5 bases in between. CDR3 length: 12 residues. Germline V gives CDR1 SGHAT, CDR2 FQNNGV. CDR3: CASSLGVTEAFF. The CDR3 coding sequence is TGTGCCAGCAGCTTAGGGGTAACTGAAGCTTTCTTT.

Many counts were recorded for this clonotype. J is TRBJ2-7 and V is TRBV29-1; TRBD1 or TRBD2 may be the D gene (5 bases each). The germline V gene encodes CDR1 SQVTM and CDR2 ANQGSEA. The CDR3 loop spans 13 amino acids. Trimming stripped 1 base from V and 4 bases from J, with 11 bases between. CDR3 bases: TGCAGCGTTGAAGGAGAGGGGCTATACGAGCAGTACTTC. Translating it yields CSVEGEGLYEQYF.

On this clonotype itself: The junction departs from germline at one end; a sequencing error may be responsible. The chain joins TRBV30 to TRBJ1-6, with 8 positions matching TRBD1. In germline, CDR1 is GTSNPN, CDR2 SVGIG (reference sequence). The CDR3 runs to 14 residues. The CDR3 region has the DNA TGTGTCTGGAGCTTCGGACAGGGCAATTCACCCCTCCACTTT. Protein sequence: CVWSFGQGNSPLHF.